This entry concerns a single T cell receptor beta chain. What it binds is unknown. The source of the sample is a study of response to subunit inactivated influenza vaccine. Study-wide points: The authors offered the suggestion that each seasonal influenza vaccination recruits few new T cells.

From the RT-PCR reads, TCRdb called clonotypes with MiXCR, one entry per CDR3 protein. This table holds under 500,000 distinct CDR3 sequences, approximately 9.9% found once. V was trimmed by 1 base and J by 2 bases, leaving 21 bases between them. This CDR3 is built from 18 residues. Germline V gene sequence: CDR1 SGHAT, CDR2 FQDESV (reference sequence). Here the sequenced sample was PBMCs from blood, taken roughly 47 days after vaccination. The rearrangement joins TRBV11-1 to TRBJ2-7; D unclear. The TCR originated in a man aged 45-65 years who received an inactivated influenza vaccine. This chain's CDR3 is CASSLGFGYSVMTYEQYF. In DNA form, the CDR3 reads TGTGCCAGCAGCTTAGGATTTGGCTACTCAGTCATGACCTACGAGCAGTACTTC. The full variable domain, rest sourced from reference TRBV11-1 and TRBJ2-7, is EAEVAQSPRYKITEKSQAVAFWCDPISGHATLYWYRQILGQGPELLVQFQDESVVDDSQLPKDRFSAERLKGVDSTLKIQPAELGDSAMYLCASSLGFGYSVMTYEQYFGPGTRLTVT.